This entry lists 8 T cell receptor beta chains sequenced from one sample in a study of T-cell memory formation after mild COVID-19. TCRdb reprocessed the 5' RACE reads via MiXCR and lists one record per CDR3 protein. The table lists 300,000 to 350,000 distinct CDR3 sequences, approximately 14% of them singletons, with about 20% in the top ten. Sequencing was performed on PBMCs or a T cell subset sorted from them (not recorded which). These receptors were obtained from a young man who had mild COVID-19 (a few samples of this study predate the infection). Cell type and time point are not known.

This clonotype occurred a few times. This chain uses TRBV18 with TRBJ1-5, with D possibly TRBD1 on 5 matching bases. The V gene's germline CDR1 is KGHSH and CDR2 LQKENI. The V and J ends lost 3 bases and 6 bases respectively, with 12 bases between them. The CDR3 loop spans 14 amino acids. CDR3 sequence (DNA): TGTGCCAGCTCACCCGCCCAGGGAGGTCAGCCCCAGCATTTT. Amino acid sequence: CASSPAQGGQPQHF.

The chain links TRBV6-5 to TRBJ1-6; maybe TRBD1 (6 bases). The germline gives CDR1 MNHEY, CDR2 SVGAGI. Trimming removed 7 bases from V and 10 bases from J, with 20 bases in between. This CDR3 has 15 residues. Written as DNA, the CDR3 is TGTGCCAGCACCACCGCGGGGGGCTCGGGATCACCCCTCCACTTT. It yields the protein CASTTAGGSGSPLHF.

V gene TRBV3-1 combines with J gene TRBJ2-2; D gene unclear. CDR1 LGHDT and CDR2 YNNKEL come from the germline V gene (reference sequence). The V and J ends lost 2 bases and 7 bases respectively, with 2 bases between them. The CDR3 is made up of 11 amino acids. This chain's CDR3 is CASSQHGELFF. Here the CDR3 DNA reads TGTGCCAGCAGCCAACACGGGGAGCTGTTTTTT.

This clonotype has more than one count but fewer than ten. This chain connects TRBV6-6 to TRBJ2-5, with 9 bases fitting TRBD1. CDR1 and CDR2 (germline): MNHNY, SVGAGI (reference sequence). V gave up 4 bases and J gave up 7 bases; unmatched junction bases: 10. This CDR3 region has 15 residues. The chain's CDR3 is CASSFPRTGDATQYF. The CDR3 DNA is TGTGCCAGCAGTTTCCCCCGGACAGGGGACGCGACCCAGTACTTC.

The chain joins TRBV19 to TRBJ2-1, with TRBD2 matching 13 bases. The J segment lost 9 bases and the V segment lost 7 bases, leaving 9 bases of the junction unmatched. The CDR3 has 15 residues. Germline CDR1 reads LNHDA; CDR2 reads SQIVND (reference sequence). As DNA, the CDR3 is TGTGCCAGTACCATCACTAGCGGGGGGGCCTTTGAGCAGTTCTTC. This encodes CASTITSGGAFEQFF.

The chain links TRBV7-9 to TRBJ1-1, with D perhaps TRBD1 (6 bases). The germline gives CDR1 SEHNR, CDR2 FQNEAQ (reference sequence). V gave up 4 bases and J gave up 1 base, with 13 bases separating them. The CDR3 runs 15 residues. CDR3 residues: CASSSFGQTNTEAFF. The CDR3 DNA follows: TGTGCCAGCAGCTCCTTTGGACAGACGAACACTGAAGCTTTCTTT.

This chain joins TRBV5-1 and TRBJ1-3; D gene ambiguous. The V end lost 0 bases, the J end lost 4 bases, and 14 bases lay between the germline ends. This CDR3 is 16 amino acids long. Per germline, CDR1 SGHRS and CDR2 YFSETQ. DNA of the CDR3: TGCGCCAGCAGCTTGGATCCGGGTACGATCGGAAACACCATATATTTT. This encodes CASSLDPGTIGNTIYF.

This sequence joins TRBV5-8 and TRBJ2-7; D is uncertain. CDR1 and CDR2 from the germline V gene are SGHTS and YDEGEE. CDR3 size: 11 residues. The V and J ends lost 9 bases and 7 bases respectively, with 14 bases between them. The CDR3 nucleotides are TGTGCCACCAGACCGAGTAGTGAGCAGTACGTC. Its translation: CATRPSSEQYV.